This T cell receptor (beta chain) comes out of a study of T cell responses to AZD1222 COVID-19 vaccine. Study conclusions and caveats: Two AZD1222 administrations were followed by greater Spike-specific TCR breadth and depth. CD4 TCRs associated with vaccination spanned spike, dominating at 160-218 and 743-854.

Produced via immunoSEQ multiplex PCR; TCRdb's table is partial and in-frame only. Among about 84,000 clones listed, 70% to 90% were seen once. For this clone: Its cognate antigen is unknown.

Trimming cost V 5 bases and J 3 bases, with 14 bases left between them. CDR1 is KGHSH and CDR2 is LQKENI in the germline V gene. This CDR3 spans 15 amino acids. This receptor was obtained from an adult in good health. The material sequenced was peripheral blood, taken on day 0 of AZD1222 vaccination. The gene calls are TRBV18 and TRBJ1-5; weak D call: TRBD1 (6 bases). The CDR3 bases are TGTGCCAGCTCAGATGGGGGCCTGAACAATCAGCCCCAGCATTTT. Its translation is CASSDGGLNNQPQHF.